Listed below are T cell receptor beta chains from one sample, sequenced in a study of blood T cell repertoires in COVID-19. Assay: immunoSEQ multiplex PCR; the TCRdb copy retains only in-frame clones and omits some. Of around 250,000 clones in the sample, 75% to 85% were seen once. Material for sequencing was peripheral blood. The receptor source for this set is a man aged 50 to 59 with active or convalescent COVID-19. Both conserved end residues are part of each CDR3. The D gene is left open where the match is weak. Some rows have no size entry. The others give once, few or many, or a class for an expanded clone.

cdr3_aa: CASSPSGRSDEQYF
cdr3_nt: TGTGCCAGCAGCCCTAGCGGGAGGAGCGACGAGCAGTACTTC
cdr3_length: 14
clone_size: NA
j_call: TRBJ2-7
d_call: TRBD2
v_call: TRBV2

cdr3_aa: CASSLKTGHQETQYF
cdr3_nt: TGTGCCAGCAGCTTAAAGACAGGACATCAAGAGACCCAGTACTTC
cdr3_length: 15
clone_size: NA
j_call: TRBJ2-5
d_call: NA
v_call: TRBV7-3

cdr3_aa: CASSRERTYTDTQYF
cdr3_nt: TGCGCCAGCAGCCGGGAAAGGACTTACACAGATACGCAGTATTTT
cdr3_length: 15
clone_size: NA
j_call: TRBJ2-3
d_call: NA
v_call: TRBV4-3

cdr3_aa: CASSPSLEKFF
cdr3_nt: TGTGCCAGCAGCCCCTCACTGGAGAAATTCTTC
cdr3_length: 11
clone_size: NA
j_call: TRBJ2-1
d_call: NA
v_call: TRBV11-2

cdr3_aa: CASSVGGDMNTEAFF
cdr3_nt: TGTGCCAGCAGCGTAGGCGGAGATATGAACACTGAAGCTTTCTTT
cdr3_length: 15
clone_size: few
j_call: TRBJ1-1
d_call: NA
v_call: TRBV9

cdr3_aa: CASSIRQTSNTGELFF
cdr3_nt: TGTGCCAGCTCCATCCGACAGACATCGAACACCGGGGAGCTGTTTTTT
cdr3_length: 16
clone_size: NA
j_call: TRBJ2-2
d_call: NA
v_call: TRBV18

cdr3_aa: CASSKDRGPNEKLFF
cdr3_nt: TGTGCCAGCTCAAAGGATAGGGGCCCCAATGAAAAACTGTTTTTT
cdr3_length: 15
clone_size: NA
j_call: TRBJ1-4
d_call: NA
v_call: TRBV18

cdr3_aa: CASSLSGTGRSGYTF
cdr3_nt: TGTGCCAGTAGTCTATCCGGGACAGGGAGAAGCGGCTACACCTTC
cdr3_length: 15
clone_size: NA
j_call: TRBJ1-2
d_call: TRBD1
v_call: TRBV19

cdr3_aa: CAWKAGSYEQYF
cdr3_nt: TGTGCCTGGAAGGCGGGATCGTACGAGCAGTACTTC
cdr3_length: 12
clone_size: once
j_call: TRBJ2-7
d_call: NA
v_call: TRBV30

cdr3_aa: CASSPGLTGSYEQYF
cdr3_nt: TGTGCCAGCAGCCCGGGGTTGACAGGGTCCTACGAGCAGTACTTC
cdr3_length: 15
clone_size: NA
j_call: TRBJ2-7
d_call: TRBD1
v_call: TRBV5-8

cdr3_aa: CSVQTGAGYGYTF
cdr3_nt: TGCAGCGTTCAAACAGGGGCCGGGTATGGCTACACCTTC
cdr3_length: 13
clone_size: NA
j_call: TRBJ1-2
d_call: TRBD1
v_call: TRBV29-1

cdr3_aa: CASSLSQRGGATEAFF
cdr3_nt: TGTGCCAGCAGCTTATCACAAAGGGGGGGTGCCACTGAAGCTTTCTTT
cdr3_length: 16
clone_size: few
j_call: TRBJ1-1
d_call: NA
v_call: TRBV11-1

cdr3_aa: CASSIPGGGPNEKLFF
cdr3_nt: TGTGCCAGTAGTATCCCAGGGGGCGGACCTAATGAAAAACTGTTTTTT
cdr3_length: 16
clone_size: NA
j_call: TRBJ1-4
d_call: TRBD1
v_call: TRBV19

cdr3_aa: CASSGTILGEQFF
cdr3_nt: TGTGCCAGCAGCGGGACTATCCTGGGTGAGCAGTTCTTC
cdr3_length: 13
clone_size: NA
j_call: TRBJ2-1
d_call: NA
v_call: TRBV9

cdr3_aa: CASSLGGTRGVRYGYTF
cdr3_nt: TGCGCCAGCAGCTTGGGCGGCACCAGGGGAGTTCGCTATGGCTACACCTTC
cdr3_length: 17
clone_size: NA
j_call: TRBJ1-2
d_call: NA
v_call: TRBV5-1

cdr3_aa: CASSFSGSSNEQFF
cdr3_nt: TGTGCCAGCAGCTTTAGCGGGAGTTCGAATGAGCAGTTCTTC
cdr3_length: 14
clone_size: once
j_call: TRBJ2-1
d_call: TRBD2
v_call: TRBV11-1

cdr3_aa: CASRDDRDTNEQFF
cdr3_nt: TGTGCCAGCAGGGATGACAGGGATACGAATGAGCAGTTCTTC
cdr3_length: 14
clone_size: NA
j_call: TRBJ2-1
d_call: TRBD1
v_call: TRBV2

cdr3_aa: CASSVADTGELFF
cdr3_nt: TGTGCCAGCAGTGTAGCCGACACCGGGGAGCTGTTTTTT
cdr3_length: 13
clone_size: NA
j_call: TRBJ2-2
d_call: NA
v_call: TRBV2

cdr3_aa: CASSRTLSGTYTDTQYF
cdr3_nt: TGTGCCAGCAGTCGCACCCTCAGCGGGACCTACACAGATACGCAGTATTTT
cdr3_length: 17
clone_size: NA
j_call: TRBJ2-3
d_call: TRBD2
v_call: TRBV2

cdr3_aa: CASSLRWGAGELFF
cdr3_nt: TGTGCCAGCAGTCTCCGGTGGGGGGCCGGGGAGCTGTTTTTT
cdr3_length: 14
clone_size: NA
j_call: TRBJ2-2
d_call: NA
v_call: TRBV5-6

cdr3_aa: CASSQRDGQDIQYF
cdr3_nt: TGTGCCAGCAGCCAAAGGGACGGACAGGACATTCAGTACTTC
cdr3_length: 14
clone_size: NA
j_call: TRBJ2-4
d_call: TRBD1
v_call: TRBV7-9

cdr3_aa: CASSPYPNTEAFF
cdr3_nt: TGTGCCAGCAGCCCGTATCCGAACACTGAAGCTTTCTTT
cdr3_length: 13
clone_size: once
j_call: TRBJ1-1
d_call: NA
v_call: TRBV9

cdr3_aa: CASSPSRGSGGLSETQYF
cdr3_nt: TGCGCCAGCAGCCCGTCCAGGGGCTCGGGTGGTCTCTCAGAGACCCAGTACTTC
cdr3_length: 18
clone_size: NA
j_call: TRBJ2-5
d_call: NA
v_call: TRBV5-1

cdr3_aa: CASRRGQRQETQYF
cdr3_nt: TGTGCCAGCAGAAGGGGACAGCGCCAAGAGACCCAGTACTTC
cdr3_length: 14
clone_size: NA
j_call: TRBJ2-5
d_call: TRBD1
v_call: TRBV5-6

cdr3_aa: CASSQGPSYEQYF
cdr3_nt: TGCGCCAGCAGCCAGGGGCCTTCCTACGAGCAGTACTTC
cdr3_length: 13
clone_size: NA
j_call: TRBJ2-7
d_call: NA
v_call: TRBV4-3

cdr3_aa: CASSDVRWQGGDGYTF
cdr3_nt: TGTGCCAGCAGTGATGTTAGATGGCAGGGAGGGGATGGCTACACCTTC
cdr3_length: 16
clone_size: NA
j_call: TRBJ1-2
d_call: NA
v_call: TRBV2

cdr3_aa: CASKLKWDNSPLHF
cdr3_nt: TGCGCCAGCAAACTAAAGTGGGATAATTCACCCCTCCACTTT
cdr3_length: 14
clone_size: NA
j_call: TRBJ1-6
d_call: NA
v_call: TRBV5-1

cdr3_aa: CASSLAVAGAGTEAFF
cdr3_nt: TGTGCCAGCAGCTTGGCCGTGGCGGGGGCCGGGACTGAAGCTTTCTTT
cdr3_length: 16
clone_size: NA
j_call: TRBJ1-1
d_call: NA
v_call: TRBV5-6

cdr3_aa: CASSTRGGLYGYTF
cdr3_nt: TGTGCCAGCAGTACGCGTGGGGGCCTGTATGGCTACACCTTC
cdr3_length: 14
clone_size: NA
j_call: TRBJ1-2
d_call: NA
v_call: TRBV6-5

cdr3_aa: CASSPPSGNGGELFF
cdr3_nt: TGCGCCAGCAGCCCTCCGTCAGGGAATGGCGGGGAGCTGTTTTTT
cdr3_length: 15
clone_size: NA
j_call: TRBJ2-2
d_call: NA
v_call: TRBV5-1

cdr3_aa: CASSPWTGVGVNYGYTF
cdr3_nt: TGTGCCAGCAGTCCTTGGACAGGGGTGGGAGTTAACTATGGCTACACCTTC
cdr3_length: 17
clone_size: NA
j_call: TRBJ1-2
d_call: TRBD1
v_call: TRBV27

cdr3_aa: CSATEQGSGTSYNEQFF
cdr3_nt: TGCAGCGCCACCGAACAGGGTAGCGGGACCTCCTACAATGAGCAGTTCTTC
cdr3_length: 17
clone_size: NA
j_call: TRBJ2-1
d_call: TRBD2
v_call: TRBV29-1

cdr3_aa: CASLQSREGPVNEQFF
cdr3_nt: TGTGCCAGCTTACAATCGCGGGAGGGCCCTGTAAATGAGCAGTTCTTC
cdr3_length: 16
clone_size: NA
j_call: TRBJ2-1
d_call: TRBD2
v_call: TRBV18

cdr3_aa: CASSFDRVGYGYTF
cdr3_nt: TGTGCCAGCAGCTTTGACAGGGTGGGCTATGGCTACACCTTC
cdr3_length: 14
clone_size: NA
j_call: TRBJ1-2
d_call: TRBD1
v_call: TRBV5-6

cdr3_aa: CASSLPGGEQFF
cdr3_nt: TGCGCCAGCAGCTTACCGGGGGGTGAGCAGTTCTTC
cdr3_length: 12
clone_size: NA
j_call: TRBJ2-1
d_call: TRBD2
v_call: TRBV5-1

cdr3_aa: CASSSTTLQNPYEQYF
cdr3_nt: TGTGCCAGCAGTTCAACGACACTCCAAAACCCCTACGAGCAGTACTTC
cdr3_length: 16
clone_size: NA
j_call: TRBJ2-7
d_call: NA
v_call: TRBV7-9

cdr3_aa: CASSYGPGVANYGYTF
cdr3_nt: TGTGCCAGCAGCTATGGCCCGGGGGTGGCCAACTATGGCTACACCTTC
cdr3_length: 16
clone_size: NA
j_call: TRBJ1-2
d_call: NA
v_call: TRBV7-8

cdr3_aa: CASSLLGQGSSVGSGELFF
cdr3_nt: TGTGCCAGCAGCTTGTTGGGACAGGGGTCCTCAGTTGGTTCCGGGGAGCTGTTTTTT
cdr3_length: 19
clone_size: NA
j_call: TRBJ2-2
d_call: TRBD1
v_call: TRBV5-5

cdr3_aa: CASSVAGYTEAFF
cdr3_nt: TGTGCCAGCAGCGTAGCAGGGTACACTGAAGCTTTCTTT
cdr3_length: 13
clone_size: NA
j_call: TRBJ1-1
d_call: NA
v_call: TRBV9

cdr3_aa: CASSQVTQGYTEAFF
cdr3_nt: TGTGCCAGCAGCCAAGTCACGCAGGGTTACACTGAAGCTTTCTTT
cdr3_length: 15
clone_size: NA
j_call: TRBJ1-1
d_call: NA
v_call: TRBV3-1/TRBV3-2